These 8 T cell receptor beta chains were sequenced from one sample in a study of vaccination and CD4 T cells after COVID-19. This sample's time point: late sampling 161 to 241 days after vaccination in three convalescent patients. Treatment here: roughly ten-day PBMC culture with coronavirus spike peptide pools or control peptides (ViraFEST assay). Cultured CD4+ T cell DNA was sequenced using the Oncomine TCR Beta short-read assay. TCRdb redid the calling of the PCR reads with MiXCR, one entry per CDR3 protein. The sample consists of around 18,000 distinct CDR3 sequences, 44% of them appearing once. For these TCRs, the target antigens are not known. This specimen consisted of CD4+ T cells from blood, cultured in vitro, obtained about 7 months after SARS-CoV-2 vaccination. The receptors here all came from a human donor who had recovered from COVID-19.

This chain links TRBV6-1 with TRBJ2-2; D is unclear. CDR1 and CDR2 from the germline V gene are MNHNS and SASEGT. CDR3 size: 15 residues. Trimming removed 8 bases from V and 0 bases from J, with 13 bases in between. This CDR3 is CASSWIPANTGELFF. The CDR3 bases are TGTGCCAGCTCATGGATACCTGCGAACACCGGGGAGCTGTTTTTT.

The V and J genes are TRBV7-9 and TRBJ1-1, with 8 bases aligning to TRBD1. This CDR3 is 15 amino acids long. V lost 1 base, J lost 4 bases, and 5 bases stayed unmatched. Germline V CDR1 and CDR2: SEHNR, FQNEAQ (reference sequence). The CDR3 spells CASSLGDRRSTEAFF. The CDR3 bases are TGTGCCAGCAGCTTAGGGGACAGGCGCTCCACTGAAGCTTTCTTT.

This chain links TRBV24-1 with TRBJ1-5, with TRBD1 as a possible D gene (5 bases). The CDR3 contains 15 residues. Germline V CDR1 and CDR2: KGHDR, SFDVKD. The germline V and J ends were trimmed by 3 bases and 6 bases, with 14 bases remaining between them. CDR3 DNA: TGTGCCACCAGTGATCCCCGGCAGGGTGGTCAGCCCCAGCATTTT. This translates into CATSDPRQGGQPQHF.

The chain combines TRBV19 with TRBJ1-5, with D possibly matching TRBD1 (5 bases). This CDR3 contains 15 residues. Trimming removed 5 bases from V and 9 bases from J, with 20 bases in between. CDR1 LNHDA and CDR2 SQIVND come from the germline V gene (reference sequence). CDR3 nucleotide sequence: TGTGCCAGTAGTGCTAGGGACGGAGAAATGGGGCCCCAGCATTTT. Translation gives CASSARDGEMGPQHF.

This clonotype has more than one count but fewer than ten. The chain has TRBV6-1 and TRBJ1-5, with D possibly TRBD1 on 5 matching bases. Germline V gene lookup returns CDR1 MNHNS and CDR2 SASEGT. CDR3 length equals 14 residues. Trimming left V 1 base short and J 5 bases short, with 9 bases between. CDR3 bases: TGTGCCAGCAGTGAAGGGACAAGTTATCAGCCCCAGCATTTT. It specifies CASSEGTSYQPQHF.

The chain uses TRBV2 and TRBJ2-3; 9 positions match TRBD2. Losses at the gene ends were 8 bases for V and 0 bases for J; bases not matched to a gene: 6. This CDR3 comprises 15 residues. Germline V gene lookup returns CDR1 SNHLY and CDR2 FYNNEI. The CDR3 loop is CASCPAGGSTDTQYF. The DNA of the CDR3 is TGTGCCAGCTGCCCCGCGGGGGGGAGCACAGATACGCAGTATTTT.

With regard to this clonotype: A read error is likely here: a far larger clone is one base away. The chain combines TRBV11-3 with TRBJ1-1, with 11 bases that match TRBD1. The CDR3 loop spans 17 amino acids. Unmatched junction bases numbered 13, after V lost 8 bases and J lost 2 bases. CDR1 and CDR2 (germline): SGHNT, YENEEA. DNA of the CDR3: TGTGCCAGCGGCTACCCCGCTGGGACAGGGGGAAACACTGAAGCTTTCTTT. It encodes CASGYPAGTGGNTEAFF. Using reference TRBV11-3 and TRBJ1-1 for the parts outside the CDR3, the full variable domain is EAGVVQSPRYKIIEKKQPVAFWCNPISGHNTLYWYLQNLGQGPELLIRYENEEAVDDSQLPKDRFSAERLKGVDSTLKIQPAELGDSAVYLCASGYPAGTGGNTEAFFGQGTRLTVV.

This clonotype was seen more than once but under ten times. This chain uses TRBV7-2 with TRBJ1-5; maybe TRBD1 (6 bases). V was clipped by 9 bases and J by 0 bases, with 15 bases between them. CDR3 length equals 15 residues. Per germline, CDR1 SGHTA and CDR2 FQGNSA. The CDR3 spells CASKDSPNSNQPQHF. The DNA of the CDR3 is TGTGCCAGTAAGGACAGCCCAAATAGCAATCAGCCCCAGCATTTT.